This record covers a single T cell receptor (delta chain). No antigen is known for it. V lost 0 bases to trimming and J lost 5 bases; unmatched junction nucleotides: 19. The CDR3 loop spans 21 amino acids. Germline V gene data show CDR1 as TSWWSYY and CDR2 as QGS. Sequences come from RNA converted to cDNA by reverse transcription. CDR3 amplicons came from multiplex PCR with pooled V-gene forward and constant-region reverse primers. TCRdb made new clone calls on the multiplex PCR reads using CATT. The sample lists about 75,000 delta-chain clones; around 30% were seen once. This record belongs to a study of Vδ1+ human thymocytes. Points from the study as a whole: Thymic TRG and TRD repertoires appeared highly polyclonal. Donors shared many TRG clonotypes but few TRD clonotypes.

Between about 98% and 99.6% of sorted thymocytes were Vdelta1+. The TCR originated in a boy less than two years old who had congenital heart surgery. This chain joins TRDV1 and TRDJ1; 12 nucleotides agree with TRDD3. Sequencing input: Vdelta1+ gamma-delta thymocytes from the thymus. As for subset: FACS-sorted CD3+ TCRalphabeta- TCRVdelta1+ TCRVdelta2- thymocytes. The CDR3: CALGELRRGRRLGDTRDKLIF. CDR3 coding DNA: TGTGCTCTTGGGGAACTCCGGCGGGGGCGTCGGCTGGGGGATACGCGGGATAAACTCATCTTT.